This T cell receptor beta chain was sequenced in a study of breast tumors, draining lymph nodes, adjacent tissues (dated by TCRdb to 2016 to 2018). Some background on the complete study: In breast cancer patients, the study compared the TCR beta repertoires of tumor, adjacent nontumor tissue and axillary lymph nodes. The study was designed to assess the relationships and possible T-cell exchange between tumor, surrounding tissue and draining lymph node repertoires in human breast cancer. The paper as a whole reports these results and caveats: Rather than being directly demonstrated, the conclusion that tumor T cells originate in lymph nodes was presented as consistent with a hypothesis. Tumor and nontumor tissue repertoires were significantly more similar in luminal-like than in basal-like breast cancer. T-cell repertoire diversity in tumors was found to be lower than in lymph nodes but higher than in nontumor tissue, and preferential V and J gene usage was observed. The data were judged consistent with most tumor T cells deriving from the lymph node and then expanding within tumor tissue.

Lymph node samples came from the axillary draining lymph nodes of breast cancer patients. CDR1 and CDR2 were assigned from the germline V gene (reference sequence) as DFQATT and SNEGSKA. V sheds 6 bases and J sheds 7 bases, leaving 12 bases between their ends. The CDR3 goes from the cysteine to the phenylalanine over 11 residues. Only CDR3 DNA is held: 33 bases, read in frame from base 1. The sequencer was an Illumina HiSeq 2000. TCR beta chain libraries were generated by multiplex PCR amplification. High-throughput sequencing was used to analyze the amplified TCR beta chain products. TCRdb reanalyzed the raw reads on its own, using fastp at Q25 for trimming and MiXCR for clone calling, and kept in-frame beta chains. Identical CDR3 protein sequences are pooled into one entry, listed with their most common genes and DNA. The table for this sample lists approximately 280,000 distinct CDR3 sequences; 30% of them were counted only once. The ten top clones hold more than 0.85% of the sample.

Comment on this clonotype: The clone's antigen remains unknown. No much larger clonotype is one base removed from it; base qualities were not supplied.

Sequenced input: axillary lymph node tissue. This sequence originates from a female donor with breast cancer. Some clones in this sample may be carry-over from other donors' samples. The rearranged chain carries TRBV20-1 and TRBJ1-2, with the D gene uncertain. The CDR3 reads CSAGRPGGYTF. The bases are TGCAGTGCAGGCAGGCCGGGTGGCTACACCTTC.